The 7 T cell receptor beta chains below were found in one sample sequenced in a study of blood T cell repertoires in COVID-19. Only in-frame clones appear in the TCRdb table, and some are missing; sequencing was by immunoSEQ multiplex PCR. The sample contains about 250,000 clones, approximately 82% of which appear only once. Sample: peripheral blood. Receptors were obtained from a man in his forties with active or convalescent COVID-19.

The V call is TRBV24-1, the J call TRBJ2-7; D might be TRBD1 (6 bases). Germline V gene sequence: CDR1 KGHDR, CDR2 SFDVKD. Between the trimmed V and J ends, which lost 6 bases and 2 bases, there was a span of 13 bases. The CDR3 totals 14 residues. The CDR3 spells CATSKTGLTYEQYF. DNA of the CDR3: TGTGCCACCAGTAAAACAGGGCTGACCTACGAGCAGTACTTC.

In this sample, this clone turned up once. Different DNA sequences within this sample yield the same CDR3. V gene TRBV12-3 or TRBV12-4 combines with J gene TRBJ1-1; the D is unclear. This CDR3 comprises 13 residues. Trimming took 0 bases from V and 4 from J, leaving 6 bases between them. CDR3 sequence (DNA): TGTGCCAGCAGTTTAGCGCGGGGCACTGAAGCTTTCTTT. Protein sequence: CASSLARGTEAFF.

The sample holds one count of this clone. The chain links TRBV10-1 to TRBJ2-7; 12 bases are a match to TRBD1. This CDR3 comprises 14 residues. From germline, CDR1 is WNHNN and CDR2 SYGVQD (reference sequence). V shed 3 bases and J 9 bases; nucleotides not matched to a gene: 6. CDR3 coding DNA: TGCGCCAGCAGTGAAGGGACAGGGGGCATTGGGCAGTACTTC. Amino acid sequence: CASSEGTGGIGQYF.

A single count supports this clone. This sequence joins TRBV4-3 and TRBJ1-1; 10 bases agree with TRBD1. V was clipped by 4 bases and J by 10 bases; unmatched bases: 18. Germline CDR1 LGHNA, CDR2 YSLEER. The CDR3 runs to 17 residues. The CDR3 loop is CASSLSPSGQGYVGAFF. For the CDR3, the DNA is TGCGCCAGCAGCCTCAGCCCCTCGGGACAGGGGTATGTGGGAGCTTTCTTT.

This chain uses TRBV7-2 with TRBJ1-6; 7 bases agree with TRBD1. Germline assignment: CDR1 SGHTA and CDR2 FQGNSA. Trimming took 4 bases from V and 6 from J; bases not matched to a gene: 6. The CDR3 sequence is 15 residues long. The DNA of the CDR3 is TGTGCCAGCAGCTCAAGATACAGGGGTAATTCACCCCTCCACTTT. The encoded protein is CASSSRYRGNSPLHF. Variable domain in full (rest from reference TRBV7-2 and TRBJ1-6): GAGVSQSPSNKVTEKGKDVELRCDPISGHTALYWYRQSLGQGLEFLIYFQGNSAPDKSGLPSDRFSAERTGGSVSTLTIQRTQQEDSAVYLCASSSRYRGNSPLHFGNGTRLTVT.

J is TRBJ1-2 and V is TRBV24-1; tentative D call: TRBD1 (5 bases). Deletions cut 4 bases from V and 4 bases from J, with 9 bases between. The germline CDR1 and CDR2 sequences are KGHDR and SFDVKD. CDR3 size: 13 residues. CDR3 in DNA: TGTGCCACCAGTGAGGATGACAGCTATGGCTACACCTTC. Its protein is CATSEDDSYGYTF.

The gene calls are TRBV7-9 and TRBJ1-6; TRBD1 is a possible D gene (5 bases). Deletions cut 5 bases from V and 3 bases from J, with 8 bases between. The CDR3 totals 14 residues. Looked up from germline, CDR1 is SEHNR and CDR2 is FQNEAQ (reference sequence). This CDR3 reads CASSAGLYNSPLHF. Here the CDR3 DNA reads TGTGCCAGCAGCGCGGGGCTCTATAATTCACCCCTCCACTTT.